This entry lists 27 T cell receptor beta chains sequenced from one sample in a study of human CD8 memory T cell subsets. It was UMI-labeled 5' RACE by which the TCR beta libraries were made. TCRdb processed the 5' RACE reads again and assigns one entry to each CDR3 protein, with no DNA. The table gives roughly 16,000 distinct CDR3 sequences; the top ten clones make up approximately 5.5% of it. Sequenced input: CD8+ stem-like memory T cells (TSCM and TCM) sorted from PBMCs. Subset denoted: stem-like memory CD8 T cells (TSTEM), CCR7+ PD-1- TIGIT-. The origin of the receptors is a human donor in good health.

The V gene is TRBV7-9, the J gene TRBJ1-1. Per germline, CDR1 SEHNR and CDR2 FQNEAQ (reference sequence). This CDR3 region has 12 residues. CDR3 sequence reads: CASSLGQIEAFF.

The chain employs TRBV7-2 and TRBJ2-7. From germline, CDR1 is SGHTA and CDR2 FQGNSA. The CDR3 is 11 amino acids. The chain's CDR3 is CASSSYYEQYF.

The V call is TRBV6-2 or TRBV6-3, the J call TRBJ2-7; TCRdb's D call, TRBD1, is unchecked because there is no DNA. This CDR3 has 15 amino acids. Per germline, CDR1 MNHEY and CDR2 SVGEGT. CDR3: CASSYGPAETYEQYF.

The V gene is TRBV20-1, the J gene TRBJ1-1; TCRdb's D call, TRBD1, is unchecked because there is no DNA. CDR1 and CDR2 (germline): DFQATT, SNEGSKA (reference sequence). This CDR3 has 15 residues. The CDR3 region is CSARPMDRGPGEAFF.

Judged by frequency, this clonotype is medium-sized. The chain combines TRBV6-2 or TRBV6-3 with TRBJ2-1; with no DNA, the TCRdb D assignment of TRBD2 cannot be verified. Germline V lookup: CDR1 MNHEY, CDR2 SVGEGT. The CDR3 has 15 residues. The CDR3 loop reads CASSPTSGSHNEQFF.

The rearrangement uses TRBV19 and TRBJ1-1; TCRdb names TRBD1, which stays unverified in the absence of DNA. The germline V gene encodes CDR1 LNHDA and CDR2 SQIVND (reference sequence). This CDR3 contains 14 residues. The CDR3 region is CASRGGRTNTEAFF.

V is TRBV27 and J is TRBJ2-7. Germline CDR1 and CDR2: MNHEY and SMNVEV (reference sequence). The CDR3 sequence is 13 residues long. The chain's CDR3 is CASSHQLDYEQYF.

This chain joins TRBV5-1 and TRBJ2-3; TCRdb's D call, TRBD2, is unchecked because there is no DNA. This CDR3 contains 15 residues. The germline CDR1 and CDR2 sequences are SGHRS and YFSETQ. The chain's CDR3 is CASSLESVQRSTQYF.

The chain has TRBV7-6 and TRBJ2-7; the D call from TCRdb, TRBD2, cannot be confirmed without DNA. This CDR3 has 13 residues. The V gene's germline CDR1 is SGHVS and CDR2 FNYEAQ. This CDR3 is CASSLAVTNEQYF. The full variable domain, with the rest looked up from reference TRBV7-6 and TRBJ2-7, is GAGVSQSPRYKVTKRGQDVALRCDPISGHVSLYWYRQALGQGPEFLTYFNYEAQQDKSGLPNDRFSAERPEGSISTLTIQRTEQRDSAMYRCASSLAVTNEQYFGPGTRLTVT.

The V call is TRBV15, the J call TRBJ2-5; TCRdb reports TRBD1, a call that lacks DNA to check it against. Germline V gene lookup returns CDR1 LNHNV and CDR2 YYDKDF (reference sequence). The CDR3 has 15 amino acids. The CDR3: CATSGLGPGTETQYF.

The chain carries TRBV20-1 and TRBJ2-7; the D call of TRBD1 rests on TCRdb alone, since no DNA is present to check it. CDR1 is DFQATT, CDR2 SNEGSKA, per germline (reference sequence). This CDR3 contains 14 residues. CDR3 residues: CSASRVSVSYEQYF.

The V gene is TRBV7-2, the J gene TRBJ1-5; TCRdb reports TRBD1, a call that lacks DNA to check it against. The germline V gene has CDR1 SGHTA and CDR2 FQGNSA. This CDR3 contains 16 residues. CDR3 loop: CASSLGGDRRNQPQHF.

This chain uses TRBV5-6 with TRBJ2-7; TCRdb designates TRBD2, a call that cannot be tested without DNA. The CDR3 totals 15 residues. Germline V gene lookup returns CDR1 SGHDT and CDR2 YYEEEE. CDR3: CASSLEASGFYEQYF.

The J gene is TRBJ1-2, the V gene TRBV29-1. The CDR3 consists of 12 residues. Germline V lookup: CDR1 SQVTM, CDR2 ANQGSEA. The CDR3 sequence: CSVEVPSGGYTF.

J is TRBJ2-7 and V is TRBV7-9; there is no DNA to check the TCRdb D call of TRBD1. The CDR3 runs 15 residues. Germline CDR1 and CDR2: SEHNR and FQNEAQ (reference sequence). This CDR3 is CASSLARTGVHEQYF.

This chain joins TRBV30 and TRBJ2-7. Looked up from germline, CDR1 is GTSNPN and CDR2 is SVGIG (reference sequence). This CDR3 region has 11 residues. The CDR3 spells CAWQSSYEQYF.

The rearrangement joins TRBV11-2 to TRBJ2-2; lacking DNA, the TRBD1 call made by TCRdb goes unchecked. Germline V CDR1 and CDR2: SGHAT, FQNNGV. The CDR3 loop spans 15 amino acids. CDR3 loop: CASSRTGGNTGELFF.

V usage is TRBV27 and J usage is TRBJ2-1. The germline V gene has CDR1 MNHEY and CDR2 SMNVEV (reference sequence). This CDR3 contains 13 residues. The CDR3 protein is CASSVDPLNEQFF.

The V call is TRBV20-1, the J call TRBJ2-7; the TCRdb D gene call, TRBD1, has no DNA to confirm it. Germline V gene sequence: CDR1 DFQATT, CDR2 SNEGSKA (reference sequence). The CDR3 sequence is 13 residues long. CDR3 in amino acids: CSALTGGGDEQYF.

The J gene is TRBJ2-1, the V gene TRBV29-1; the TRBD2 assignment by TCRdb is unverifiable without DNA. The CDR3 is made up of 12 amino acids. CDR1 and CDR2 from the germline V gene are SQVTM and ANQGSEA. CDR3: CSVDSGSSEQFF.

The V call is TRBV4-1, the J call TRBJ2-7. Germline V gene sequence: CDR1 MGHRA, CDR2 YSYEKL. CDR3 length equals 13 residues. CDR3 in amino acids: CASSQKGSYEQYF.

The CDR3 reads CASSQDEGAGSYEQYF. The rearrangement joins TRBV4-3 to TRBJ2-7; the D call of TRBD1 rests on TCRdb alone, since no DNA is present to check it. Germline loops: CDR1 LGHNA, CDR2 YSLEER. The CDR3 is made up of 16 amino acids.

The chain has TRBV10-1 and TRBJ2-7; TCRdb selects TRBD1, and the lack of DNA leaves this call unchecked. Germline V gene sequence: CDR1 WNHNN, CDR2 SYGVQD (reference sequence). The CDR3 is 15 amino acids. The CDR3 here is CASSEPRTGIHEQYF.

This rearrangement joins TRBV2 to TRBJ1-1. This CDR3 has 13 amino acids. Germline CDR1 is SNHLY and CDR2 is FYNNEI. Here the CDR3 reads CASRERVNTEAFF.

The chain has TRBV19 and TRBJ2-5; TCRdb's assignment of TRBD1 cannot be checked, as there is no DNA. The CDR3 is made up of 16 amino acids. In germline, CDR1 is LNHDA, CDR2 SQIVND (reference sequence). The CDR3 reads CASSIGPQSPSETQYF.

By frequency, this clonotype registers medium-sized. The chain employs TRBV19 and TRBJ2-1. The V gene's germline CDR1 is LNHDA and CDR2 SQIVND (reference sequence). The CDR3 extends over 14 amino acids. CDR3 residues: CASSKGGSYNEQFF.

The chain uses TRBV6-2 or TRBV6-3 and TRBJ2-7; TCRdb's D call of TRBD1 is untestable without DNA. The CDR3 totals 13 residues. CDR1 MNHEY and CDR2 SVGEGT come from the germline V gene. CDR3 in amino acids: CASSYTGGGEQYF.